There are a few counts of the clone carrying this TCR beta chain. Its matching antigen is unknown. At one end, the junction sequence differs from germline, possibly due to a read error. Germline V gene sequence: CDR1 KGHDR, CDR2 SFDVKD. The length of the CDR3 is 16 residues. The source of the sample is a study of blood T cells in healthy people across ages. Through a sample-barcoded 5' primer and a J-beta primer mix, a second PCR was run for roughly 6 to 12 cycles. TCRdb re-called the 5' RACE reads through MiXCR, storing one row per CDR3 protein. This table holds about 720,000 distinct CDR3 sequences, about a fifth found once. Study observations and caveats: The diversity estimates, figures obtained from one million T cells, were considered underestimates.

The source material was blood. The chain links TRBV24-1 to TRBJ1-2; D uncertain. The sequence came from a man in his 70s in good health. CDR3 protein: CATSDSSAGSNCGYTF. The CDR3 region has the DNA TGTGCCACCAGTGATTCATCAGCGGGGTCTAACTGTGGCTACACCTTC.